Following are 29 T cell receptor beta chains from one sample sequenced in a study of siplizumab effects on memory and regulatory T cells. Sequencing was performed with immunoSEQ multiplex PCR; in TCRdb, only in-frame clones are kept and a portion is missing. The sample includes 85,000 to 95,000 clones, around 94% of them seen just once. The sequenced sample was non-Treg CD4+ T cells sorted from blood. The receptors here all came from a human donor in good health.

The gene calls are TRBV20-1 and TRBJ2-3; D not certain. The CDR3 length is 11 residues. Germline loops: CDR1 DFQATT, CDR2 SNEGSKA (reference sequence). Trimming shortened V by 3 bases and J by 2 bases, and 3 bases separated the two germline ends. The CDR3 is CSASITDTQYF. DNA of the CDR3: TGCAGTGCTAGCATCACAGATACGCAGTATTTT.

V and J are TRBV18 and TRBJ2-7; D perhaps matches TRBD1 (7 bases). The CDR3 totals 15 residues. Germline V gives CDR1 KGHSH, CDR2 LQKENI. V lost 3 bases, J lost 2 bases, and 14 bases lay in between. CDR3 in amino acids: CASSPGAGGTYEQYF. The CDR3 coding sequence is TGTGCCAGCTCACCCGGGGCAGGGGGGACCTACGAGCAGTACTTC.

V is TRBV18 and J is TRBJ2-4; D gene uncertain. Germline loops: CDR1 KGHSH, CDR2 LQKENI. This CDR3 has 17 amino acids. With 0 bases removed from V and 5 bases from J, the gap between germline ends came to 17 bases. As DNA, the CDR3 is TGTGCCAGCTCACCACCGATGTCTAGGGAATATGAAAACATTCAGTACTTC. Translation: CASSPPMSREYENIQYF.

The chain has TRBV5-1 and TRBJ2-7, with 8 bases identical to TRBD1. V was clipped by 2 bases and J by 7 bases; unmatched bases: 8. This CDR3 region has 14 residues. The germline CDR1 and CDR2 sequences are SGHRS and YFSETQ. Here the CDR3 reads CASSFYRGNYEQYF. DNA for the CDR3: TGCGCCAGCAGCTTCTACAGGGGGAACTATGAGCAGTACTTC.

The genes are TRBV11-1 and TRBJ2-1; 9 bases are shared with TRBD2. The germline V gene encodes CDR1 SGHAT and CDR2 FQDESV (reference sequence). The CDR3 is 18 residues long. The J segment lost 2 bases and the V segment lost 1 base, leaving 9 bases of the junction unmatched. CDR3 DNA sequence: TGTGCCAGCAGCTTAGGAGGCGGGCTAGCGGGAACCTACAATGAGCAGTTCTTC. Its translation is CASSLGGGLAGTYNEQFF.

Only one count was recorded for this clone. This chain uses TRBV9 with TRBJ1-3; 7 bases line up with TRBD1. Per the germline V gene, CDR1 is SGDLS and CDR2 is YYNGEE. The junction had 8 bases not matched to a gene; V was cut back by 2 bases and J by 0 bases. This CDR3 contains 17 residues. CDR3 sequence reads: CASSVGPGTVSGNTIYF. The CDR3 nucleotides read TGTGCCAGCAGCGTTGGACCCGGGACAGTCTCTGGAAACACCATATATTTT. The full variable domain, its missing parts supplied by reference TRBV9 and TRBJ1-3, is DSGVTQTPKHLITATGQRVTLRCSPRSGDLSVYWYQQSLDQGLQFLIQYYNGEERAKGNILERFSAQQFPDLHSELNLSSLELGDSALYFCASSVGPGTVSGNTIYFGEGSWLTVV.

V usage is TRBV30 and J usage is TRBJ2-2, with D possibly TRBD2 on 7 matching bases. The CDR3 is 13 residues long. Germline V gene lookup returns CDR1 GTSNPN and CDR2 SVGIG (reference sequence). Trimming left V 1 base short and J 6 bases short, with 9 bases between. CDR3 loop: CAWSAGGPGELFF. CDR3 sequence (DNA): TGTGCCTGGAGTGCGGGGGGCCCCGGGGAGCTGTTTTTT.

V usage is TRBV19 and J usage is TRBJ1-1; no definite D call. The V end lost 6 bases, the J end lost 5 bases, and 13 bases lay between the germline ends. The CDR3 consists of 13 residues. Germline CDR1 is LNHDA and CDR2 is SQIVND (reference sequence). The CDR3 bases are TGTGCCAGTAGGCGGGGAGAAGTGACTGAAGCTTTCTTT. Translated: CASRRGEVTEAFF.

The rearrangement links TRBV5-1 to TRBJ2-1; 7 bases align to TRBD2. Trimming removed 0 bases from V and 4 bases from J; junction bases left unmatched: 7. This CDR3 comprises 16 residues. CDR1 SGHRS and CDR2 YFSETQ come from the germline V gene. The CDR3: CASSLVVSGLYNEQFF. Here the CDR3 DNA reads TGCGCCAGCAGCTTGGTCGTTAGCGGGCTATACAATGAGCAGTTCTTC.

This chain connects TRBV9 to TRBJ2-2, with 7 nucleotides matching TRBD2. Germline V gene sequence: CDR1 SGDLS, CDR2 YYNGEE. The CDR3 is made up of 17 amino acids. V gave up 0 bases and J gave up 2 bases; unmatched junction bases: 7. The DNA of the CDR3 is TGTGCCAGCAGCGTAGCTTTACCGGGGGGTAACACCGGGGAGCTGTTTTTT. This encodes CASSVALPGGNTGELFF.

This chain joins TRBV5-6 and TRBJ2-3; weak D call: TRBD1 (5 bases). Deletions cut 2 bases from V and 2 bases from J, with 12 bases between. Germline assignment: CDR1 SGHDT and CDR2 YYEEEE. This CDR3 is 15 amino acids long. CDR3 nucleotide sequence: TGTGCCAGCAGCTTCAGGGCCCCCTACACAGATACGCAGTATTTT. It codes for CASSFRAPYTDTQYF. Combining the CDR3 with reference TRBV5-6 and TRBJ2-3 gives the whole variable domain DAGVTQSPTHLIKTRGQQVTLRCSPKSGHDTVSWYQQALGQGPQFIFQYYEEEERQRGNFPDRFSGHQFPNYSSELNVNALLLGDSALYLCASSFRAPYTDTQYFGPGTRLTVL.

This clone occurred once. The V call is TRBV18, the J call TRBJ2-5; D call uncertain. CDR1 is KGHSH, CDR2 LQKENI, per germline. The CDR3 is made up of 13 amino acids. Trimming took off 6 bases at V and 6 bases at J, with 14 bases between the two ends. The CDR3 here is CASSPSDTQTQYF. For the CDR3, the DNA is TGTGCCAGCTCCCCTAGTGACACCCAGACCCAGTACTTC. The full variable domain, in which reference TRBV18 and TRBJ2-5 provide the parts outside the CDR3, is NAGVMQNPRHLVRRRGQEARLRCSPMKGHSHVYWYRQLPEEGLKFMVYLQKENIIDESGMPKERFSAEFPKEGPSILRIQQVVRGDSAAYFCASSPSDTQTQYFGPGTRLLVL.

The gene calls are TRBV5-6 and TRBJ1-2, with TRBD1 matching over 9 bases. Unmatched junction bases numbered 4, after V lost 4 bases and J lost 3 bases. This CDR3 is built from 14 residues. Germline V gene lookup returns CDR1 SGHDT and CDR2 YYEEEE. CDR3 residues: CASSPGDRDYGYTF. For the CDR3, the DNA is TGTGCCAGCAGCCCCGGGGACAGGGACTATGGCTACACCTTC.

This clone appeared a single time. The chain joins TRBV19 to TRBJ2-1; TRBD1 might be the D (5 bases). The germline CDR1 and CDR2 sequences are LNHDA and SQIVND (reference sequence). CDR3 length: 12 amino acids. Between the trimmed V and J ends, which lost 3 bases and 9 bases, there was a span of 9 bases. CDR3 loop: CASSMAGLEQFF. CDR3 in DNA: TGTGCCAGTAGTATGGCAGGGCTTGAGCAGTTCTTC.

The CDR3 region has the DNA TGTGCCAGCAGCTTAATGAGTACAGATACGCAGTATTTT. Amino acid sequence: CASSLMSTDTQYF. The rearrangement joins TRBV7-3 to TRBJ2-3, with D hard to call. CDR1 and CDR2 from the germline V gene are SGHTA and FQGTGA. The CDR3 is 13 amino acids. Trimming pared 1 base from V and 3 bases from J, leaving 5 bases between.

This chain joins TRBV5-1 and TRBJ2-5; D remains unclear. Trimming removed 2 bases at V and 1 base at J, with 6 bases between. Germline CDR1 and CDR2: SGHRS and YFSETQ. CDR3 length: 13 amino acids. CDR3 DNA: TGCGCCAGCAGCTTCGGCTCCCAAGAGACCCAGTACTTC. Translation gives CASSFGSQETQYF. Combining the CDR3 with reference TRBV5-1 and TRBJ2-5 gives the whole variable domain KAGVTQTPRYLIKTRGQQVTLSCSPISGHRSVSWYQQTPGQGLQFLFEYFSETQRNKGNFPGRFSGRQFSNSRSEMNVSTLELGDSALYLCASSFGSQETQYFGPGTRLLVL.

J is TRBJ2-7 and V is TRBV10-3, with 11 bases lining up with TRBD1. The CDR3 extends over 14 amino acids. Germline V gene sequence: CDR1 ENHRY, CDR2 SYGVKD. V lost 4 bases to trimming and J lost 3 bases; unmatched junction nucleotides: 2. This chain's CDR3 is CAISVGTGGYEQYF. The CDR3 coding sequence is TGTGCCATCAGTGTCGGGACAGGGGGCTACGAGCAGTACTTC.

V gene TRBV6-1 combines with J gene TRBJ1-5; TRBD1 aligns across 9 bases. Trimming took 6 bases from V and 6 from J; bases not matched to a gene: 6. The CDR3 is 14 amino acids. CDR1 MNHNS and CDR2 SASEGT come from the germline V gene. Here the CDR3 reads CASRTGTGSQPQHF. The CDR3 nucleotides read TGTGCCAGCAGGACAGGGACAGGGAGTCAGCCCCAGCATTTT.

The chain recombines TRBV9 with TRBJ1-3; 7 bases are shared with TRBD1. The V gene's germline CDR1 is SGDLS and CDR2 YYNGEE. V lost 1 base, J lost 0 bases, and 4 bases stayed unmatched. CDR3 length equals 16 residues. CDR3 coding DNA: TGTGCCAGCAGCGTAACGACAGGGTACTCTGGAAACACCATATATTTT. Protein product: CASSVTTGYSGNTIYF.

The J gene is TRBJ2-5, the V gene TRBV7-2; D not certain. CDR3 size: 14 residues. V lost 5 bases and J 5 bases, leaving 15 bases between the germline ends. Per germline, CDR1 SGHTA and CDR2 FQGNSA. CDR3 nucleotides: TGTGCCAGCAGCCTTAGCAGTGGTGCGGAGACCCAGTACTTC. Encoded protein: CASSLSSGAETQYF.

The chain uses TRBV11-2 and TRBJ2-4, with D tentatively TRBD1 (5 bases). Germline V gene lookup returns CDR1 SGHAT and CDR2 FQNNGV. V lost 8 bases and J lost 1, with 9 bases in between. This CDR3 has 13 amino acids. The DNA of the CDR3 is TGTGCCAGCGGCACAGGCGCCAAAAACATTCAGTACTTC. Protein sequence: CASGTGAKNIQYF.

This rearrangement joins TRBV6-4 to TRBJ2-7, with D possibly TRBD1 on 6 matching bases. The germline V gene encodes CDR1 MRHNA and CDR2 SNTAGT. There are 16 residues in the CDR3. V was clipped by 0 bases and J by 6 bases, with 18 bases between them. The chain's CDR3 is CASSDSSFDRLGEQYF. CDR3 bases: TGTGCCAGCAGTGACTCTTCGTTTGACAGGCTGGGCGAGCAGTACTTC.

This clone has just one count. The chain employs TRBV11-3 and TRBJ2-1; 14 bases match TRBD2. Germline V gives CDR1 SGHNT, CDR2 YENEEA. There are 17 residues in the CDR3. Germline trimming cut 3 bases from V and 5 bases from J; bases unmatched to any gene: 6. CDR3 coding DNA: TGTGCCAGCAGCTTCCCGGGACTAGCGGGAGACCACAATGAGCAGTTCTTC. Translating gives CASSFPGLAGDHNEQFF.

The V gene is TRBV12-5, the J gene TRBJ2-7; D is ambiguous. The CDR3 sequence is 9 residues long. CDR1 LGHNT and CDR2 FRNRAP come from the germline V gene. V was clipped by 6 bases and J by 7 bases, with 4 bases between them. The chain's CDR3 is CASGSEQYF. As DNA, the CDR3 is TGTGCTAGTGGCTCAGAGCAGTACTTC.

The genes are TRBV5-1 and TRBJ1-2; 7 bases are a match to TRBD1. After removal of 4 bases from V and 8 bases from J, the junction contained 8 bases not matched to a gene. From germline, CDR1 is SGHRS and CDR2 YFSETQ. The length of the CDR3 is 13 residues. CDR3 loop: CASSPPRQGGYTF. In DNA form, the CDR3 reads TGCGCCAGCAGCCCGCCCCGACAGGGAGGCTACACCTTC.

The V call is TRBV6-1, the J call TRBJ2-6, with a possible D match to TRBD1 (5 bases). The CDR3 is 13 residues long. The V end was cut by 7 bases, the J end by 3 bases, with 7 bases between. Germline V gene lookup returns CDR1 MNHNS and CDR2 SASEGT. The DNA of the CDR3 is TGTGCCAGCACGGACATTGGGGCCAACGTCCTGACTTTC. The encoded protein is CASTDIGANVLTF.

The rearrangement links TRBV4-3 to TRBJ2-3; 8 nucleotides line up with TRBD2. This CDR3 spans 16 amino acids. The junction had 8 bases not matched to a gene; V was cut back by 2 bases and J by 4 bases. The germline gives CDR1 LGHNA, CDR2 YSLEER. The CDR3 protein is CASSQNKRETSDTQYF. CDR3 DNA: TGCGCCAGCAGCCAAAATAAGCGGGAGACTTCAGATACGCAGTATTTT.

The rearrangement links TRBV6-1 to TRBJ1-1; D is possibly TRBD1 (5 bases). CDR3 length: 14 amino acids. The germline V gene encodes CDR1 MNHNS and CDR2 SASEGT. V was cut by 2 bases and J by 0 bases, with 7 bases left in between. DNA for the CDR3: TGTGCCAGCAGTGAAAGGGGATTGAACACTGAAGCTTTCTTT. This translates into CASSERGLNTEAFF.

The V gene is TRBV5-6, the J gene TRBJ1-1; D uncertain. The V gene lost 4 bases and the J gene lost 0 bases, with 7 bases spanning the gap. This CDR3 comprises 13 residues. Germline V gives CDR1 SGHDT, CDR2 YYEEEE. The CDR3, as DNA: TGTGCCAGCAGCGGTGTTATGAACACTGAAGCTTTCTTT. Protein product: CASSGVMNTEAFF.